The rows below give T cell receptor beta chains drawn from one sample of a study of blood T cell repertoires in COVID-19. Here immunoSEQ multiplex PCR was the method, and the copy in TCRdb shows in-frame clones only, minus some. Of about 42,000 clones in the sample, roughly nine tenths were seen once. What was sequenced was peripheral blood. These TCRs come from a human donor in a cohort sampled during active COVID-19. Both conserved end residues are part of each CDR3. Each record gives: D gene, J gene, CDR3 length, clone size, V gene, CDR3 protein, CDR3 DNA. D genes are given only for firm matches. The size field is filled for only some rows; it gives once, few, many or a size class.

TRBD1,TRBJ2-5,15,-,TRBV7-2,CASTSQGASWETQYF,TGTGCCAGCACTTCGCAGGGGGCGTCTTGGGAGACCCAGTACTTC
-,TRBJ1-1,16,-,TRBV5-5,CASSMGGRGRSTEAFF,TGTGCCAGCAGCATGGGGGGACGGGGGAGATCCACTGAAGCTTTCTTT
TRBD1,TRBJ1-1,15,once,TRBV19,CASSADDRGGWRAFF,TGTGCCAGTAGTGCAGACGACAGGGGCGGGTGGAGGGCTTTCTTT
TRBD2,TRBJ2-2,15,once,TRBV5-1,CASSFLAGDTGELFF,TGCGCCAGCAGCTTTCTAGCGGGAGACACCGGGGAGCTGTTTTTT
-,TRBJ2-7,15,-,TRBV16,CASSQSAVISYEQYF,TGTGCCAGCAGCCAATCGGCTGTAATTTCATACGAGCAGTACTTC
TRBD1,TRBJ2-7,14,-,TRBV2,CASRTGTGGYEQYF,TGTGCCAGCAGAACCGGGACAGGGGGATACGAGCAGTACTTC
-,TRBJ2-2,16,-,TRBV3-1/TRBV3-2,CASSQGNGGRTGELFF,TGTGCCAGCAGCCAAGGGAACGGGGGGCGGACCGGGGAGCTGTTTTTT
TRBD2,TRBJ2-1,16,-,TRBV9,CASSLRTRGGAGEQFF,TGTGCCAGCAGCCTCAGGACTCGCGGGGGGGCCGGGGAGCAGTTCTTC
-,TRBJ2-1,15,-,TRBV7-2,CASSPLGNSYNEQFF,TGTGCCAGCAGCCCTCTAGGAAACTCCTACAATGAGCAGTTCTTC
TRBD1,TRBJ2-7,13,few,TRBV18,CASSLDRAGEQYF,TGTGCCAGCTCACTAGACAGGGCGGGCGAGCAGTACTTC
TRBD1,TRBJ1-1,14,-,TRBV9,CASSDRGTNTEAFF,TGTGCCAGCAGCGACAGGGGGACGAACACTGAAGCTTTCTTT
TRBD2,TRBJ2-5,15,-,TRBV19,CASSSGTSSQETQYF,TGTGCCAGTAGTTCCGGGACTAGCAGTCAAGAGACCCAGTACTTC
TRBD1,TRBJ2-3,15,-,TRBV6-4,CASRHRDRATDTQYF,TGTGCCAGCAGACACCGGGACAGGGCCACAGATACGCAGTATTTT
-,TRBJ2-4,14,few,TRBV5-3,CAITESLAKNIQYF,TGTGCCATCACAGAATCTTTAGCCAAAAACATTCAGTACTTC
TRBD2,TRBJ2-5,18,-,TRBV4-1,CASSQEGTSGGPQETQYF,TGCGCCAGCAGCCAAGAGGGGACTAGCGGGGGGCCTCAAGAGACCCAGTACTTC
TRBD1,TRBJ1-2,13,-,TRBV11-2,CASSSRQGYGYTF,TGTGCCAGCAGCTCCCGACAGGGCTATGGCTACACCTTC
TRBD2,TRBJ2-5,15,-,TRBV2,CASGKAGMPQETQYF,TGTGCCAGCGGGAAAGCGGGAATGCCCCAAGAGACCCAGTACTTC
TRBD1,TRBJ2-7,12,once,TRBV6-2/TRBV6-3,CASSGTVYEQYF,TGTGCCAGCAGCGGGACAGTCTACGAGCAGTACTTC
-,TRBJ2-1,13,once,TRBV19,CASSRGSYNEQFF,TGTGCCAGTAGCCGCGGGTCCTACAATGAGCAGTTCTTC
-,TRBJ2-1,15,once,TRBV18,CASSPTRGSYNEQFF,TGTGCCAGCTCACCAACTCGGGGGTCGTACAATGAGCAGTTCTTC
-,TRBJ1-2,14,-,TRBV2,CASSVDRGRDGYTF,TGTGCCAGCTCCGTGGACCGGGGGAGGGATGGCTACACCTTC
-,TRBJ2-6,16,-,TRBV7-2,CASSLGAGAWANVLTF,TGTGCCAGCAGCTTAGGTGCGGGCGCCTGGGCCAACGTCCTGACTTTC
-,TRBJ1-2,12,-,TRBV6-1,CASSEQGYGYTF,TGTGCCAGCAGTGAACAGGGCTATGGCTACACCTTC
TRBD1,TRBJ2-6,18,-,TRBV3-1/TRBV3-2,CASSRQGSSLAGANVLTF,TGTGCCAGCAGCAGACAGGGATCCTCCCTAGCTGGGGCCAACGTCCTGACTTTC
-,TRBJ2-1,14,-,TRBV14,CASSHWATNNEQFF,TGTGCCAGCAGCCATTGGGCAACCAACAATGAGCAGTTCTTC
-,TRBJ2-5,14,few,TRBV7-9,CASYQGRGSFSQYF,TGTGCCAGCTACCAGGGGAGGGGATCATTCTCCCAGTACTTC
TRBD2,TRBJ2-1,17,-,TRBV7-2,CASSRSSGRVTYNEQFF,TGTGCCAGCAGCCGCAGTAGCGGGAGGGTAACCTACAATGAGCAGTTCTTC
-,TRBJ1-5,13,once,TRBV4-1,CASSQGENQPQHF,TGCGCCAGCAGCCAAGGGGAGAATCAGCCCCAGCATTTT
-,TRBJ1-6,13,-,TRBV18,CASSSDGDSPLHF,TGTGCCAGCTCATCCGACGGGGATTCACCCCTCCACTTT
TRBD1,TRBJ1-5,15,few,TRBV18,CASSPDRGGNQPQHF,TGTGCCAGCTCGCCGGACAGGGGAGGGAATCAGCCCCAGCATTTT
TRBD2,TRBJ2-2,16,-,TRBV11-2,CASSSKRGARDGELFF,TGTGCCAGCAGTTCCAAGCGGGGGGCCAGGGACGGGGAGCTGTTTTTT
TRBD1,TRBJ1-2,14,-,TRBV18,CASSPLGTDYGYTF,TGTGCCAGCTCACCATTAGGGACAGACTATGGCTACACCTTC
TRBD1,TRBJ2-3,15,-,TRBV10-3,CATTVGQGNTDTQYF,TGTGCCACCACGGTCGGACAGGGGAACACAGATACGCAGTATTTT
-,TRBJ2-1,15,-,TRBV5-4,CASSLVAGSYNEQFF,TGTGCCAGCAGCTTGGTCGCGGGGAGTTACAATGAGCAGTTCTTC
-,TRBJ2-2,15,-,TRBV18,CASSPRYSNTGELFF,TGTGCCAGCTCACCACGGTACTCGAACACCGGGGAGCTGTTTTTT